These T cell receptor beta chains were read from a single sample in a study of technical replicates of blood from a few donors. Generated by immunoSEQ multiplex PCR, the TCRdb table keeps only in-frame clones and is missing some. The table lists more than 15,000 clones, 65% to 85% of them singletons. The specimen was PBMCs. The receptors stem from a human donor in good health. Some clones in this sample may be carry-over from other donors' samples. Both conserved end residues are part of each CDR3. The D gene is left open where the match is weak. Some rows have no size entry. The others give once, few or many, or a class for an expanded clone.

len | j_gene | v_gene | d_gene | abundance | CDR3nt | CDR3aa
17 | TRBJ1-1 | TRBV2 | - | - | TGTGCCAGCGGGTTTACCCTCCGGGGGGGGACGAACACTGAAGCTTTCTTT | CASGFTLRGGTNTEAFF
16 | TRBJ1-3 | TRBV30 | TRBD1 | - | TGTGCCTGGAGTAGGACGGAACAGGGGGCTGGAAACACCATATATTTT | CAWSRTEQGAGNTIYF
14 | TRBJ2-1 | TRBV15 | TRBD1 | - | TGTGCCATTTCGCGGGACAGGGGTCCGGGTGAGCAGTTCTTC | CAISRDRGPGEQFF
20 | TRBJ2-1 | TRBV27 | TRBD1 | once | TGTGCCAGCAGTTTGCCCCCCCCGGGACAGGGAACAAGCTCCTACAATGAGCAGTTCTTC | CASSLPPPGQGTSSYNEQFF
13 | TRBJ2-3 | TRBV29-1 | - | - | TGCAGCGTTGAAGTACCGGGAACGGATACGCAGTATTTT | CSVEVPGTDTQYF
15 | TRBJ1-5 | TRBV2 | - | - | TGTGCCAGCAACTCCGTCGACAGCAGCAATCAGCCCCAGCATTTT | CASNSVDSSNQPQHF
10 | TRBJ1-1 | TRBV29-1 | - | - | TGCAGCGTTAACTATGGTGAAGCTTTCTTT | CSVNYGEAFF
13 | TRBJ2-7 | TRBV10-1 | TRBD2 | once | TGCGCCAGCAGTGAGGGGACTAACTACGAGCAGTACTTC | CASSEGTNYEQYF
18 | TRBJ2-3 | TRBV25-1 | TRBD2 | - | TGTGCCAGCAGTGAGACCCCCGGACTAGCGGGAGTTGAAGATACGCAGTATTTT | CASSETPGLAGVEDTQYF
13 | TRBJ2-7 | TRBV28 | - | - | TGTGCCAGCACGACGGGAGCGACCTACGAGCAGTACTTC | CASTTGATYEQYF
15 | TRBJ1-1 | TRBV7-9 | - | - | TGTGCCAGCAGCTCCCTCTTATCGATCACAGGAGAAGCTTTCTTT | CASSSLLSITGEAFF
14 | TRBJ2-1 | TRBV13 | - | - | TGTGCCAGCAGCTTAGATCGGGGAAGGAGGGAGCAGTTCTTC | CASSLDRGRREQFF
13 | TRBJ2-3 | TRBV15 | - | few | TGTGCCACCGCACTAGGGAGCACAGATACGCAGTATTTT | CATALGSTDTQYF
13 | TRBJ1-2 | TRBV6-1 | - | - | TGTGCCAGCAGTGAAGCCAGGAACTATGGCTACACCTTC | CASSEARNYGYTF
16 | TRBJ1-1 | TRBV14 | - | - | TGTGCCAGCAGCCAAAGGACCGAAGGGAGGGGCACTGAAGCTTTCTTT | CASSQRTEGRGTEAFF
15 | TRBJ2-6 | TRBV6-4 | - | - | TGTGCCAGTTCCCCATCAGGATCTGGGGCCAACGTCCTGACTTTC | CASSPSGSGANVLTF
15 | TRBJ1-4 | TRBV29-1 | - | - | TGCAGCGTTGGGGGTTGGGGCGGACGGAATGAAAAACTGTTTTTT | CSVGGWGGRNEKLFF